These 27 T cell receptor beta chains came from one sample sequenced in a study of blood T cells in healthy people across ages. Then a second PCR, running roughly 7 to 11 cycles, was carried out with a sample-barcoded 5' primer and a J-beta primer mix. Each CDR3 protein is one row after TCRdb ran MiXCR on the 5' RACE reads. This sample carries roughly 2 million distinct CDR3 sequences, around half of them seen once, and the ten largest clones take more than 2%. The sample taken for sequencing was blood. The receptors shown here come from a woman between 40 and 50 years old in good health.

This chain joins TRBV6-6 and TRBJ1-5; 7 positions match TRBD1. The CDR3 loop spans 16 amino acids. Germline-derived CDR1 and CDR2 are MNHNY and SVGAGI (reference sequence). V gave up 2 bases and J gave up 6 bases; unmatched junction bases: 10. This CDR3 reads CASSYLRQGVTQPQHF. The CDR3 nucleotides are TGTGCCAGCAGTTACCTAAGGCAGGGGGTCACTCAGCCCCAGCATTTT.

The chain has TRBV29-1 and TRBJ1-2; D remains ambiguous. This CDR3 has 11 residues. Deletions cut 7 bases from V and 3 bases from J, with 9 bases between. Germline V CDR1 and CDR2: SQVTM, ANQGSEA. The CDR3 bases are TGCAGCGGTCTGGGAGACTATGGCTACACCTTC. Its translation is CSGLGDYGYTF. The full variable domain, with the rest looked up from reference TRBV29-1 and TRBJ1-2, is SAVISQKPSRDICQRGTSLTIQCQVDSQVTMMFWYRQQPGQSLTLIATANQGSEATYESGFVIDKFPISRPNLTFSTLTVSNMSPEDSSIYLCSGLGDYGYTFGSGTRLTVV.

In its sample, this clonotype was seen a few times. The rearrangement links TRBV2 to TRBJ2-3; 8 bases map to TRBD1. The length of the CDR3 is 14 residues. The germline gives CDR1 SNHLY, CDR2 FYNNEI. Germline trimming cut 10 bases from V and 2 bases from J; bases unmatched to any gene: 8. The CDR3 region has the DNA TGTGCCAACGGCCGGGACAGGACCACAGATACGCAGTATTTT. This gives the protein CANGRDRTTDTQYF.

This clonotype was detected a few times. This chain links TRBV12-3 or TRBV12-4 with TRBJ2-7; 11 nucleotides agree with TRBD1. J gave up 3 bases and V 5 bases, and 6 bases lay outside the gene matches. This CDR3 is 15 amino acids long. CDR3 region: CASSNRDRGDYEQYF. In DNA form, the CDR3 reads TGTGCCAGCAGTAACCGGGACAGGGGGGACTACGAGCAGTACTTC.

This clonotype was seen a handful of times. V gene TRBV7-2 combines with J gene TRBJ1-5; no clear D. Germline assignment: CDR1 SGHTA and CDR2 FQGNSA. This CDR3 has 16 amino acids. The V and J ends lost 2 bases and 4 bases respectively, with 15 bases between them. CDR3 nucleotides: TGTGCCAGCAGCTTAAGTGGCGGGAGTTCGAATCAGCCCCAGCATTTT. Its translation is CASSLSGGSSNQPQHF.

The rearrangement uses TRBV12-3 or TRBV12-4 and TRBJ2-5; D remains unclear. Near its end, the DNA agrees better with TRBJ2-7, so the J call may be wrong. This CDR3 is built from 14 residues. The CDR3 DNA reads TGTGCCAGCAGTTTAATGGGGATTCGGTACGAGCAGTACTTC. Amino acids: CASSLMGIRYEQYF.

CDR3 loop: CASSLGATGVPGYTF. The CDR3 DNA sequence: TGTGCCAGCAGTTTAGGGGCGACAGGGGTTCCTGGCTACACCTTC. The chain recombines TRBV28 with TRBJ1-2; 8 bases fit TRBD1. Unmatched junction bases numbered 9, after V lost 2 bases and J lost 7 bases. Looked up from germline, CDR1 is MDHEN and CDR2 is SYDVKM. The CDR3 totals 15 residues.

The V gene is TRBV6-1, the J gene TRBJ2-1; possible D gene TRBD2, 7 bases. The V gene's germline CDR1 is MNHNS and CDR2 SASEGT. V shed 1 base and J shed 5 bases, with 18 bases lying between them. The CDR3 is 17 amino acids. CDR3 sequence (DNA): TGTGCCAGCAGTGAAGAAGGGGGGGTAAGAAGGGACAATGAGCAGTTCTTC. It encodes CASSEEGGVRRDNEQFF.

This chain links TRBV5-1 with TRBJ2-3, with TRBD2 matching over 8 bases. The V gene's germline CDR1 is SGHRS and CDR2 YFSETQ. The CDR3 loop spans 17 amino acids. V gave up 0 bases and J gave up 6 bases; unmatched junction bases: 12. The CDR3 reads CASSLVAGGGTGDTQYF. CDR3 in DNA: TGCGCCAGCAGCTTGGTCGCGGGAGGCGGAACGGGGGATACGCAGTATTTT. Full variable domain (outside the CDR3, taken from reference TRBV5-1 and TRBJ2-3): KAGVTQTPRYLIKTRGQQVTLSCSPISGHRSVSWYQQTPGQGLQFLFEYFSETQRNKGNFPGRFSGRQFSNSRSEMNVSTLELGDSALYLCASSLVAGGGTGDTQYFGPGTRLTVL.

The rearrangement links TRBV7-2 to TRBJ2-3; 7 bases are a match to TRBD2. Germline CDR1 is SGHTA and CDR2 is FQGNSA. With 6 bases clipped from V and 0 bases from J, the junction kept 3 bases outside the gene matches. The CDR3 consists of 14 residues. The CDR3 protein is CTSRLATSTDTQYF. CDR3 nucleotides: TGTACCAGCAGACTAGCGACTAGCACAGATACGCAGTATTTT.

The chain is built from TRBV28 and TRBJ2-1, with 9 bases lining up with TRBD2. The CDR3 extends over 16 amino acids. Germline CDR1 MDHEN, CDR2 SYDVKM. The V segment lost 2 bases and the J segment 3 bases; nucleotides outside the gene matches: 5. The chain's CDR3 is CASSLLSGGSYNEQFF. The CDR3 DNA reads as TGTGCCAGCAGTTTACTTAGCGGGGGCAGCTACAATGAGCAGTTCTTC. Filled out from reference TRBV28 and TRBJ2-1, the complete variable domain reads DVKVTQSSRYLVKRTGEKVFLECVQDMDHENMFWYRQDPGLGLRLIYFSYDVKMKEKGDIPEGYSVSREKKERFSLILESASTNQTSMYLCASSLLSGGSYNEQFFGPGTRLTVL.

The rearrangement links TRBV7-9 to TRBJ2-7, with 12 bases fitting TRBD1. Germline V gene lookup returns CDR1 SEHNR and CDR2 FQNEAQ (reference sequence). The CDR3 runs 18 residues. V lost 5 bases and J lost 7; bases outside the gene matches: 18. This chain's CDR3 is CASSPGTGGSSPYNEQYF. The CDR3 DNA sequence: TGTGCCAGCAGCCCCGGGACAGGGGGCTCTTCGCCCTACAATGAGCAGTACTTC.

This CDR3 is CRPGLAGGPKYNEQFF. CDR3 in DNA: TGCAGACCGGGACTAGCGGGGGGGCCCAAGTACAATGAGCAGTTCTTC. The rearrangement joins TRBV20-1 to TRBJ2-7; 16 nucleotides agree with TRBD2. The end of the DNA aligns better with TRBJ2-1, so the J call may be wrong. Germline V gene data show CDR1 as DFQATT and CDR2 as SNEGSKA (reference sequence). This CDR3 has 16 residues.

CDR3 sequence (DNA): TGTGCCAGCAGCTCCCGACTAGCTGTAAGGGGCACAGATACGCAGTATTTT. Translating gives CASSSRLAVRGTDTQYF. This chain connects TRBV7-2 to TRBJ2-3, with 7 bases identical to TRBD2. J was trimmed by 1 base and V by 4 bases; bases with no gene match: 11. The CDR3 covers 17 residues. Per germline, CDR1 SGHTA and CDR2 FQGNSA.

The DNA for the CDR3 is TGCGCCAGCAGCTTGCTCAGGACAGGCGAGCAGTTCTTC. Its translation is CASSLLRTGEQFF. The rearrangement uses TRBV5-1 and TRBJ2-1; 7 bases map to TRBD1. The CDR3 covers 13 residues. Germline-derived CDR1 and CDR2 are SGHRS and YFSETQ. V shed 1 base and J 10 bases; nucleotides not matched to a gene: 5.

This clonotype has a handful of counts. The DNA of the CDR3 is TGTGCCAGCAGTTTAGCAGTGGGGAGCAATCAGCCCCAGCATTTT. It yields the protein CASSLAVGSNQPQHF. This sequence joins TRBV12-3 or TRBV12-4 and TRBJ1-5; D ambiguous. The germline V and J ends were trimmed by 0 bases and 1 base, with 7 bases remaining between them. CDR3 size: 15 residues.

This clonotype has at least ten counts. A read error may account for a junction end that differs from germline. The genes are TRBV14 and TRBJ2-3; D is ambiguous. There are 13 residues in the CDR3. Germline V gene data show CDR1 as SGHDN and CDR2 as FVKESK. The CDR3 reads CASSQDLTDTQYF. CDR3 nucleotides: TGCGCCAGCAGCCAAGATCTGACCGACACGCAGTATTTT.

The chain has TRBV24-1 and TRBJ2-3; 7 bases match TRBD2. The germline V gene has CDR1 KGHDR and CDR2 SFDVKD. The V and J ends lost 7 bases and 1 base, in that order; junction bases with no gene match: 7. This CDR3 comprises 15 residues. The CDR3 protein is CATSSPGLGTDTQYF. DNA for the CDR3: TGTGCCACCAGCAGCCCCGGACTAGGCACAGATACGCAGTATTTT.

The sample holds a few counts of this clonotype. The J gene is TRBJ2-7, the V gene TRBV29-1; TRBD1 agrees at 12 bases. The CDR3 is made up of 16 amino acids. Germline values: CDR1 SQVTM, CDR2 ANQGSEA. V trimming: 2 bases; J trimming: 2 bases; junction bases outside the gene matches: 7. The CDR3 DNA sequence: TGCAGCGTTGAACCTACCGGGACAGGGGGCGCCTACGAGCAGTACTTC. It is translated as CSVEPTGTGGAYEQYF.

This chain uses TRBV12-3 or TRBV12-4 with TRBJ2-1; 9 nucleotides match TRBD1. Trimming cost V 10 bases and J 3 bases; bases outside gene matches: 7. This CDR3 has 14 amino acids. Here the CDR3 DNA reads TGTGCCATCCTGGACAGGGGCGACTACAATGAGCAGTTCTTC. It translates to CAILDRGDYNEQFF.

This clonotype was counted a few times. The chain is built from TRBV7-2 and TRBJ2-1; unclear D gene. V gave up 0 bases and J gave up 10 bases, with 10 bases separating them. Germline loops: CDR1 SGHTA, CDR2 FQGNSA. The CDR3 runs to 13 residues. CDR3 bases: TGTGCCAGCAGCTTAGCAATGGGTGGAGAGCAGTTCTTC. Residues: CASSLAMGGEQFF.

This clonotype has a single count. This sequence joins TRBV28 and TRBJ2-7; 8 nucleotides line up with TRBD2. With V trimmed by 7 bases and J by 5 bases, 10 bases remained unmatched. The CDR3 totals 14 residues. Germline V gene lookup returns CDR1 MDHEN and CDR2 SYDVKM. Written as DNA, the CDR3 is TGTGCCAGCACCCCGGGGGGGCCGTCCCACGAGCAGTACTTC. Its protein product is CASTPGGPSHEQYF.

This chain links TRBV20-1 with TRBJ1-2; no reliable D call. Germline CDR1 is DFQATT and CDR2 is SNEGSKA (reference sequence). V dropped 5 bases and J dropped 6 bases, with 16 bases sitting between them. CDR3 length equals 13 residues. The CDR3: CSAQVGSRNGYTF. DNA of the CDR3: TGCAGTGCTCAAGTCGGGTCTCGGAATGGCTACACCTTC.

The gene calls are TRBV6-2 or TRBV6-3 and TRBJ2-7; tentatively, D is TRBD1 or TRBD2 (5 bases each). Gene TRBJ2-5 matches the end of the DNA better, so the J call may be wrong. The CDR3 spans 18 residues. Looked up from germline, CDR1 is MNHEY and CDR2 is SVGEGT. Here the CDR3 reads CASSYSNLYGTFGETQYF. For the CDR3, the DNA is TGTGCCAGCAGTTACTCGAACTTGTACGGGACCTTTGGAGAGACCCAGTACTTC.

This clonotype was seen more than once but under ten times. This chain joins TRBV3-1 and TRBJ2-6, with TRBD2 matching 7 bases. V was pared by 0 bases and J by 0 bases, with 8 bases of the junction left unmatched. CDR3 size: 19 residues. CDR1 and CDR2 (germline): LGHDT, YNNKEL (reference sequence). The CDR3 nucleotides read TGTGCCAGCAGCCAAGATCGGTGGGCGGGAGACTCTGGGGCCAACGTCCTGACTTTC. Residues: CASSQDRWAGDSGANVLTF.

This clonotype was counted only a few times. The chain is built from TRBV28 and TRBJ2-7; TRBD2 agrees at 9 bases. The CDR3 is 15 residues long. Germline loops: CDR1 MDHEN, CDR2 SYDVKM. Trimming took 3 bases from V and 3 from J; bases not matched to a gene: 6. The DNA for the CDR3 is TGTGCCAGCAGTTTGGGTCTAGCGGGGTTCTACGAGCAGTACTTC. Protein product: CASSLGLAGFYEQYF.

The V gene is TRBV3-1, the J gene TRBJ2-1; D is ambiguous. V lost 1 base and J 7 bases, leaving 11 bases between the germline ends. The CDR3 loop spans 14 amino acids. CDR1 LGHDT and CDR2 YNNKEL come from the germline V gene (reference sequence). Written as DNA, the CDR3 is TGTGCCAGCAGCCAAGGGTCAGTCTCTAATGAGCAGTTCTTC. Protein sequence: CASSQGSVSNEQFF.